The rows below give T cell receptor beta chains drawn from one sample of a study of blood T cells in healthy people across ages. TCRdb re-called the 5' RACE reads with MiXCR, one entry per CDR3 protein. Among roughly 790,000 distinct CDR3 sequences listed, around 46% were seen once. The sequenced sample consisted of blood. All receptors derive from a woman in her fifties or sixties in good health. Both conserved end residues are trimmed from each CDR3. Fields, in order: clone size, J gene, D gene, V gene, CDR3 protein. D genes are given only for firm matches. Expanded clones get a size class; other rows say once, few or many, or leave the size out.

>-|TRBJ2-1|-|TRBV24-1
ATSDPETGSPYNEQF
>few|TRBJ1-5|TRBD1|TRBV20-1
SAKDRVSNQPQH
>few|TRBJ2-7|TRBD2|TRBV27
ASSAGGSLREQY
>-|TRBJ2-3|TRBD1|TRBV7-2
ASSRDRAYTQY
>-|TRBJ2-3|-|TRBV3-1
ASSQARTATDTQY
>-|TRBJ2-3|TRBD1|TRBV30
AWRQGISTDTQY
>-|TRBJ2-1|-|TRBV20-1
SAEDHFEQF
>-|TRBJ2-6|TRBD2|TRBV9
ASSSPGGAKVSGANVLT
>once|TRBJ1-1|TRBD1|TRBV18
ASLTRGPAVTEAF
>-|TRBJ1-3|TRBD1|TRBV5-1
ASSAGTERSGNTIY
>-|TRBJ2-7|-|TRBV2
AGSGTGGYEQY
>few|TRBJ2-7|TRBD2|TRBV6-1
ASRPASGSYEQY
>-|TRBJ1-1|-|TRBV27
ASSFLGQMNTEAF
>-|TRBJ2-7|TRBD2|TRBV7-2
ASSSAGGVNEQY
>-|TRBJ2-5|-|TRBV10-3
AISPWTTQETQY
>-|TRBJ2-3|-|TRBV7-9
ASSTGAATDTQY
>-|-|TRBD1|TRBV7-9
ASSKGQGQQETQY
>-|TRBJ2-3|-|TRBV9
ASSVEGNWDSGTDTQY
>many|TRBJ2-1|TRBD2|TRBV25-1
ASSVASGHNEQF
>few|TRBJ1-5|-|TRBV6-2/TRBV6-3
ASSYSAGIGNQPQH
>-|TRBJ2-7|TRBD2|TRBV10-3
AISVEDRGTSGDYEQY
>-|TRBJ1-4|-|TRBV20-1
SAPGGSAEKLF
>few|TRBJ2-1|TRBD2|TRBV20-1
SVEPRSGGSYNEQF
>-|TRBJ1-2|-|TRBV27
ASSPQGSRGGYT
>-|TRBJ2-6|TRBD2|TRBV11-2
AISGSSGANVLT
>few|TRBJ2-7|-|TRBV29-1
SAGYGDYEQY
>-|TRBJ2-5|-|TRBV2
ASSNPLLQETQY
>-|TRBJ2-3|TRBD2|TRBV5-4
ASSFSGKEKDTQY
>-|TRBJ1-1|TRBD1|TRBV2
VSSDRVNTEAF
>many|TRBJ2-6|-|TRBV24-1
ATSARALGFSGANVLT
>-|TRBJ2-7|TRBD2|TRBV20-1
SALLRAGRAVYEQY
>few|TRBJ2-5|TRBD1|TRBV18
ASSPPTGGTETQY
>once|TRBJ2-3|-|TRBV4-2
ASSHKTKVLDTQY
>-|TRBJ2-7|TRBD2|TRBV7-2
ASSRQRGLYEQY
>-|TRBJ1-2|TRBD1|TRBV6-6
ASSYRGRVVGYT
>-|-|-|TRBV20-1
SATPWDRSYEQY
>few|TRBJ2-7|TRBD1|TRBV2
ASSEGQGDGVRDEQY
>-|TRBJ2-5|-|TRBV5-1
ASRRDQETQY
>many|TRBJ1-2|-|TRBV13
ASSLEGFYGYT
>-|TRBJ2-3|TRBD2|TRBV20-1
SARVSGGQPNAIPDTQY
>-|TRBJ2-5|TRBD2|TRBV5-1
ASRPTSGGVETQY